This TCR beta chain was sequenced during a study of memory CD4+ T cells and cytomegalovirus serostatus (dated by TCRdb to about 2019). Turning to the overall study: The cohort included approximately 35 healthy adults from Belgium, of whom 9 were CMV seropositive and 24 were CMV seronegative. CD4+ memory TCRbeta repertoires of a Belgian cohort with known cytomegalovirus serostatus were sequenced in order to replicate a published TCR-based CMV serostatus classifier.

The study at large found these results: Of fewer than 200 previously reported CMV-associated TCRbeta sequences, over 65 appeared in the CD4+ memory repertoires, each in one to five individuals. Only CD4+CD45RO+ memory cells were sequenced, unlike the original study, which covered naive and memory CD4+ and CD8+ populations. On the Belgian cohort, the classifier built on the original framework reached a median bootstrapped AUC of 0.95, with a 95% CI of 0.76-1.00. For predicting CMV serostatus, the median bootstrapped AUC was approximately 0.95 using the original framework and about 0.9 using a US-trained random forest. The results were read as suggesting that the CMV-associated TCR signature is, for the most part, present in the CD4+ memory repertoire.

Points on this clone: Its antigen remains undetermined. Nothing much larger sits one base from this clone, and base qualities are not available.

Reading the germline V gene gives CDR1 MGHDK and CDR2 SYGVNS. Trimming accounts for 3 bases at V and 3 bases at J, while the number of junction bases matched to no gene is 5. Spanning cysteine to phenylalanine, the CDR3 consists of 15 amino acids. The entry retains the CDR3 DNA only, 45 bases that are in frame from base 1. Single viable CD3+CD4+CD8-CD45RO+ cells were sorted as memory CD4+ T cells on a FACSAria II. To determine CMV serostatus, a Roche Elecsys assay was used that detects serum IgG against CMV pp150, pp28, p38 and p52. Once the samples were thawed, total CD4+ T cells were enriched through positive selection using CD4 magnetic microbeads. The samples came from a separate study whose specific focus was interrogating the CD4+ T cell memory repertoire. Following standard operating procedures, peripheral blood mononuclear cells were isolated and cryopreserved, while serum was kept at -80 degrees C. The staining used CD3-PerCP (BW264/56), CD4-APC (RPA-T4), CD45RO-PE (UCHT1) and CD8-Pacific Orange (3B5) antibodies, and Sytox blue was used to exclude non-viable cells.

Genomic DNA was extracted from sorted cells with the Quick-DNA Microprep Kit. Amplification of TCRbeta DNA was done with the immunoSEQ hsTCRbeta kit, following the protocol from the manufacturer. TCRbeta libraries were sequenced on an Illumina MiSeq instrument. In the original analysis: Removing out-of-frame sequences left a few million distinct TCRbeta sequences, an average of around 67,000 per individual. Two values were used to score each individual: the count of some 150 previously reported CMV-associated TCRbeta sequences and the total count of productive distinct TCRbeta sequences. A beta-binomial model was reimplemented in Python, and random forests from scikit-learn, run with default parameters, were trained on data from the US cohort. On the Belgian cohort, classifier performance was reported as the median AUC, along with percentile confidence intervals, across 10,000 bootstrap iterations. Held by TCRdb, this immuneACCESS table contains in-frame sequences only and omits some clones. Under half of the omission traces to an unresolved V gene where checked; the cause of the rest is unknown. The D gene and trimming were derived from the DNA, and the V and J assignments and clone size from that table. For this sample the table gives 30,000 to 50,000 clones, of which around 79% were detected only once. Together, the top ten hold 0.6% to 0.95% of the sample.

The TCR sequence derives from an adult in good health and CMV-seronegative. The chain is assembled from TRBV25-1 and TRBJ2-3, with TRBD2 identical over 8 junction bases. Source material: memory CD4+ T cells from blood. In nucleotides, the sequence is TGTGCCAGCAGTGACCGGGGGGGCAAAACAGATACGCAGTATTTT. Translated, this gives CASSDRGGKTDTQYF.